This T cell receptor beta chain was documented in a study of T cells in Graves' hyperthyroidism and ophthalmopathy. Study-level points and caveats: Most expanded thyroid clonotypes above 0.001 also appeared in blood.

For the diagnoses, clinical symptoms, serum thyroxine and TRAb, thyroid ultrasound and orbital computed tomography were used. PBMCs stemmed from about 9.5 ml fresh peripheral blood. The investigators amplified TCR beta CDR3 regions from RNA transcripts. The HTBI set primed first-round TCR CDR3 RT-PCR. TCRdb itself ran the multiplex PCR reads through MiXCR, one entry per CDR3 protein. Altogether under 350,000 distinct CDR3 sequences are present, roughly an eighth being singletons, with the ten largest covering roughly 35%. Trimming shortened V by 1 base and J by 5 bases, and 8 bases separated the two germline ends. From germline, CDR1 is MNHNS and CDR2 SASEGT. CDR3 length equals 13 residues. This clonotype has ten or more counts. Its specificity is unknown.

This clonotype was obtained from a woman in her forties with Graves' ophthalmopathy. Sequences were obtained from blood. The chain couples TRBV6-1 to TRBJ2-5, with a possible D match to TRBD1 (6 bases). The chain's CDR3 is CASSEGQGETQYF. DNA for the CDR3: TGTGCCAGCAGTGAAGGTCAGGGGGAGACCCAGTACTTC.